This TCR beta chain was recovered during a study of OX40 agonist ivuxolimab in advanced cancers. Study-level background: Ivuxolimab, which is an agonistic anti-OX40 (CD134) antibody, was administered to the patients. Whole-study findings and limits: In the 0.1 to 3.0 mg/kg range, CD4+ and CD8+ blood T cells had expanded clonally by week 6. The antigens recognized by the expanded peripheral T cells, that is their antigen specificity, were not determined.

This CDR3 comprises 14 residues. About this clone itself: Its cognate antigen is unknown.

Blood samples were obtained at baseline, cycle 4 day 1, and cycle 7 day 1. Profiled with immunoSEQ multiplex PCR; TCRdb holds only in-frame clones, not every one. The repertoire consists of 55,000 to 70,000 clones, with 89% occurring once and the leading ten covering around 1%. This TCR derives from an adult with an advanced solid tumor such as melanoma, head and neck, liver or kidney cancer. The V gene is TRBV21-1, the J gene TRBJ2-3; the listed D gene, TRBD2, was not tested against the DNA. TRBV21-1 is a known pseudogene. Sequenced material: CD4+ or CD8+ T cells sorted from blood, taken in a trial of the OX40 agonist ivuxolimab. In DNA form, the CDR3 reads TGTGCCAGCAGCAAAGATGGAGATACAGATACGCAGTATTTT. It encodes CASSKDGDTDTQYF.